This section outlines one TCR beta chain sequence together with its context. Germline V gives CDR1 KGHDR, CDR2 SFDVKD. This CDR3 contains 15 residues. With V trimmed by 5 bases and J by 2 bases, 5 bases remained unmatched. TCRdb independently ran MiXCR on the PCR reads; one entry per CDR3 protein. The sample gives under 25,000 distinct CDR3 sequences, roughly 54% of which show up once; around a quarter is in the top ten. Localized lung adenocarcinoma, a non-small cell lung cancer, affected the donors. This entry belongs to a study of CD4 and CD8 cells across lung adenocarcinoma regions. The sequence came from a female donor with lung adenocarcinoma. The CD4 and CD8 labels of this study may be unreliable. Sequenced input: CD8+ T cells from the center of a lung tumor. The rearrangement joins TRBV24-1 to TRBJ2-3, with 8 bases identical to TRBD2. CDR3 DNA sequence: TGTGCCACCAGTGGAGGTAGCGGGATCACAGATACGCAGTATTTT. Translated: CATSGGSGITDTQYF.